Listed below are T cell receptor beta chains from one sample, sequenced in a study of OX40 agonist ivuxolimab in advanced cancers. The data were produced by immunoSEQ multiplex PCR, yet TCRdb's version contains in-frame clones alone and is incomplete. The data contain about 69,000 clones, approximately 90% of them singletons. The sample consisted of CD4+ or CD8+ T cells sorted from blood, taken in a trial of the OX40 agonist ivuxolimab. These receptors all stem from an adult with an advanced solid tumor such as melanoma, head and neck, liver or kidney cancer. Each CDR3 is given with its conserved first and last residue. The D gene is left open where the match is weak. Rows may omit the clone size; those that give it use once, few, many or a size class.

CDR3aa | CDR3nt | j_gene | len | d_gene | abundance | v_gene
CASIRGAQNEQFF | TGTGCCAGCATTCGGGGGGCGCAGAATGAGCAGTTCTTC | TRBJ2-1 | 13 | NA | NA | TRBV2
CASSPTLGPTGHTQYF | TGTGCCAGCAGCCCCACTTTGGGACCGACCGGGCATACGCAGTATTTT | TRBJ2-3 | 16 | NA | NA | TRBV7-3
CATSSGYTEAFF | TGTGCCACCAGCAGTGGGTACACTGAAGCTTTCTTT | TRBJ1-1 | 12 | NA | NA | TRBV15
CSGGRRGAEAFF | TGCAGCGGAGGCCGGAGGGGCGCCGAAGCTTTCTTT | TRBJ1-1 | 12 | NA | NA | TRBV29-1
CATSRAWAENEQFF | TGTGCCACCAGCAGAGCGTGGGCGGAGAATGAGCAGTTCTTC | TRBJ2-1 | 14 | NA | NA | TRBV15
CASRLRQATGNTIYF | TGTGCCAGCCGACTAAGACAGGCTACTGGAAACACCATATATTTT | TRBJ1-3 | 15 | NA | NA | TRBV6-1
CASSSQGEGEKLFF | TGTGCCAGTAGTTCACAGGGAGAGGGTGAAAAACTGTTTTTT | TRBJ1-4 | 14 | NA | NA | TRBV19
CASSQRDFLDEQFF | TGCGCCAGCAGCCAGCGGGATTTTCTGGATGAGCAGTTCTTC | TRBJ2-1 | 14 | TRBD2 | once | TRBV10-1
CASRTLRTGKGTGELFF | TGTGCCAGTAGGACACTTCGGACAGGGAAAGGCACCGGGGAGCTGTTTTTT | TRBJ2-2 | 17 | TRBD1 | NA | TRBV19
CASSQPTDKTSPLHF | TGCGCCAGCAGCCAACCTACTGACAAAACTTCACCCCTCCACTTT | TRBJ1-6 | 15 | NA | NA | TRBV4-1
CAGSLAGGQETQYF | TGTGCCGGCAGTTTAGCAGGAGGGCAAGAGACCCAGTACTTC | TRBJ2-5 | 14 | NA | once | TRBV27
CAVRGGDTEAFF | TGTGCCGTACGAGGGGGGGACACTGAAGCTTTCTTT | TRBJ1-1 | 12 | NA | NA | TRBV10-3
CASSYSTGRRPEKLFF | TGTGCCAGCAGTTACTCGACGGGGCGTCGACCCGAAAAACTGTTTTTT | TRBJ1-4 | 16 | NA | NA | TRBV6-5
CASSLAGTKSEQFF | TGTGCCAGCAGCCTAGCGGGGACTAAAAGTGAGCAGTTCTTC | TRBJ2-1 | 14 | TRBD2 | NA | TRBV7-3
CASSRGGRGNEQFF | TGTGCCAGCAGTCGAGGCGGGAGAGGAAATGAGCAGTTCTTC | TRBJ2-1 | 14 | TRBD2 | few | TRBV7-2
CASSGRATYEQYF | TGTGCCAGCAGCGGGAGGGCAACCTACGAGCAGTACTTC | TRBJ2-7 | 13 | TRBD2 | NA | TRBV2
CASSSIAGGWNEQFF | TGTGCCAGTAGTAGTATAGCGGGAGGGTGGAATGAGCAGTTCTTC | TRBJ2-1 | 15 | TRBD2 | NA | TRBV19
CASSGRQGAGANVLTF | TGTGCCAGCAGTGGGAGACAGGGGGCTGGGGCCAACGTCCTGACTTTC | TRBJ2-6 | 16 | TRBD1 | NA | TRBV6-1
CASSVGGSGNTIYF | TGTGCCAGCAGCGTAGGGGGCTCTGGAAACACCATATATTTT | TRBJ1-3 | 14 | NA | once | TRBV7-8
CASSEMSNTEAFF | TGTGCCAGCTCAGAGATGTCGAACACTGAAGCTTTCTTT | TRBJ1-1 | 13 | NA | NA | TRBV18
CASSPSLVASPLHF | TGTGCCAGCAGTCCCAGCCTGGTCGCTTCACCCCTCCACTTT | TRBJ1-6 | 14 | NA | NA | TRBV25-1
CASSLRRNEQFF | TGTGCCAGCAGTTTAAGACGGAATGAGCAGTTCTTC | TRBJ2-1 | 12 | NA | NA | TRBV28
CASSLVGAETQYF | TGTGCCAGCAGCTTAGTTGGGGCAGAGACCCAGTACTTC | TRBJ2-5 | 13 | NA | few | TRBV7-2
CASSQDIAEGSPLHF | TGTGCCAGCAGCCAAGACATCGCTGAGGGTTCACCCCTCCACTTT | TRBJ1-6 | 15 | NA | NA | TRBV11-1
CASSPPASGMIEQFF | TGTGCCAGTAGTCCACCCGCTAGCGGGATGATTGAGCAGTTCTTC | TRBJ2-1 | 15 | TRBD2 | NA | TRBV19
CASSVSGSSYEQYF | TGTGCCAGCAGCGTTAGCGGGAGCTCCTACGAGCAGTACTTC | TRBJ2-7 | 14 | TRBD2 | NA | TRBV7-2
CASSGSSGQGRETQYF | TGCGCCAGCAGTGGGTCCTCGGGACAGGGTAGAGAGACCCAGTACTTC | TRBJ2-5 | 16 | TRBD1 | NA | TRBV10-2
CASSITRNEKLFF | TGTGCCAGTAGTATTACTCGGAATGAAAAACTGTTTTTT | TRBJ1-4 | 13 | NA | NA | TRBV19
CASSYVAETQYF | TGTGCCAGCAGTTACGTTGCCGAGACCCAGTACTTC | TRBJ2-5 | 12 | NA | NA | TRBV6-5
CASRHLMAGIYGYTF | TGCGCCAGCAGGCACCTAATGGCAGGTATCTATGGCTACACCTTC | TRBJ1-2 | 15 | NA | NA | TRBV5-1
CASSYLREAGELFF | TGTGCCAGCAGTTATTTGCGGGAGGCCGGGGAGCTGTTTTTT | TRBJ2-2 | 14 | TRBD2 | NA | TRBV6-5
CASSLAWTEAFF | TGTGCCAGCAGCTTGGCATGGACTGAAGCTTTCTTT | TRBJ1-1 | 12 | NA | NA | TRBV5-5
CASSFGGLGGTEAFF | TGTGCCAGCAGCTTCGGGGGGCTGGGGGGAACTGAAGCTTTCTTT | TRBJ1-1 | 15 | NA | NA | TRBV7-2
CASSRDRGSNQPQHF | TGTGCCAGCAGTCGAGACCGAGGAAGCAATCAGCCCCAGCATTTT | TRBJ1-5 | 15 | NA | NA | TRBV2
CASSFDPSGGVLDTQYF | TGCGCCAGCAGCTTTGATCCGAGCGGGGGGGTATTAGATACGCAGTATTTT | TRBJ2-3 | 17 | TRBD2 | NA | TRBV5-1
CASSLSVLGQFF | TGTGCCAGCAGCTTATCGGTGCTGGGGCAGTTCTTC | TRBJ2-1 | 12 | NA | NA | TRBV7-9
CASSSQGVTGELFF | TGCGCCAGCAGCTCCCAGGGTGTCACCGGGGAGCTGTTTTTT | TRBJ2-2 | 14 | NA | NA | TRBV5-1
CASSSPGMANEKLFF | TGTGCCAGCAGTTCCCCAGGGATGGCTAATGAAAAACTGTTTTTT | TRBJ1-4 | 15 | NA | NA | TRBV27
CASSLRGRGSYNEQFF | TGTGCCAGCAGCTTACGCGGGAGGGGCTCCTACAATGAGCAGTTCTTC | TRBJ2-1 | 16 | TRBD2 | NA | TRBV11-2
CASSFLGQANTEAFF | TGTGCCAGCAGCTTTCTGGGACAGGCTAACACTGAAGCTTTCTTT | TRBJ1-1 | 15 | TRBD1 | NA | TRBV5-5
CASSLEYSKVETQYF | TGTGCCAGCAGCTTGGAATATAGTAAAGTGGAGACCCAGTACTTC | TRBJ2-5 | 15 | NA | NA | TRBV5-6
CASEGQGAKTQYF | TGTGCCAGCGAGGGACAGGGGGCAAAGACCCAGTACTTC | TRBJ2-5 | 13 | TRBD1 | NA | TRBV6-1
CASSPRQDAYGYTF | TGTGCCAGTAGTCCAAGACAGGACGCCTATGGCTACACCTTC | TRBJ1-2 | 14 | NA | NA | TRBV19
CASSLTTGSDTDTQYF | TGCGCCAGCAGCTTGACTACAGGGAGCGACACAGATACGCAGTATTTT | TRBJ2-3 | 16 | NA | NA | TRBV5-1
CASSQDEGTEAFF | TGTGCCAGCAGCCAAGACGAGGGGACTGAAGCTTTCTTT | TRBJ1-1 | 13 | NA | once | TRBV7-6
CASSPTGIGTDTQYF | TGTGCCAGCAGTCCTACAGGGATTGGCACAGATACGCAGTATTTT | TRBJ2-3 | 15 | NA | NA | TRBV27
CASSQQGASNQPQHF | TGTGCCAGCAGTCAACAGGGGGCGAGCAATCAGCCCCAGCATTTT | TRBJ1-5 | 15 | TRBD1 | NA | TRBV2
CSVNNAAYEQYF | TGCAGCGTCAACAACGCAGCCTACGAGCAGTACTTC | TRBJ2-7 | 12 | NA | few | TRBV29-1
CASSEYGLNTEAFF | TGTGCCAGCAGTGAGTACGGGTTGAACACTGAAGCTTTCTTT | TRBJ1-1 | 14 | NA | NA | TRBV2
CASSEIVGTNTEAFF | TGTGCCAGCAGTGAAATAGTGGGCACGAACACTGAAGCTTTCTTT | TRBJ1-1 | 15 | NA | NA | TRBV2
CASSALRNTEAFF | TGTGCCAGCAGTGCACTGAGGAACACTGAAGCTTTCTTT | TRBJ1-1 | 13 | NA | NA | TRBV6-1
CASSPYTTNEQFF | TGTGCCAGCAGCCCCTACACCACCAATGAGCAGTTCTTC | TRBJ2-1 | 13 | NA | NA | TRBV9
CASSIVRDRGRNEQFF | TGTGCCAGTAGTATAGTCCGGGACAGGGGGCGCAATGAGCAGTTCTTC | TRBJ2-1 | 16 | TRBD1 | NA | TRBV19